The 16 T cell receptor beta chains given below trace back to one sample, sequenced in a study of shared clonotypes between healthy human individuals. The assay was immunoSEQ multiplex PCR, and TCRdb's table has in-frame clones only and misses some. The repertoire holds approximately 2.5 million clones, with 80% to 95% as singletons. Sequenced material: naive CD4+ T cells from PBMCs. Subset indicated: CD45RA+ positively selected. These receptors were taken from a man aged 18 to 35 in good health. Some clones in this sample may be carry-over from other donors' samples.

This chain uses TRBV12-5 with TRBJ2-5, with 9 bases aligning to TRBD1. V dropped 1 base and J dropped 5; count of bases not matched to a gene: 5. The CDR3 has 15 residues. Germline loops: CDR1 LGHNT, CDR2 FRNRAP. The CDR3 DNA reads as TGTGCTAGTGGTTTGGGTACAGGGGGCGGGGAGACCCAGTACTTC. Its translation: CASGLGTGGGETQYF.

CDR3 region: CASSLELGRSNTIYF. The CDR3 DNA is TGTGCCAGCAGCTTAGAGCTGGGAAGAAGTAACACCATATATTTT. The genes are TRBV7-9 and TRBJ1-3, with unresolved D. Trimming cost V 1 base and J 7 bases, with 14 bases left between them. Germline V gives CDR1 SEHNR, CDR2 FQNEAQ (reference sequence). This CDR3 is 15 amino acids long.

Concerning this clone: Other DNA sequences in this sample translate to the same CDR3. CDR3 sequence (DNA): TGTGCCAGCAGCTTTGGAGGGTACCAAGAGACCCAGTACTTC. Translated: CASSFGGYQETQYF. V gene TRBV11-1 combines with J gene TRBJ2-5; TRBD2 is a possible D gene (6 bases). The length of the CDR3 is 14 residues. CDR1 is SGHAT, CDR2 FQDESV, per germline (reference sequence). V was cut by 3 bases and J by 0 bases, with 8 bases left in between.

This rearrangement joins TRBV5-4 to TRBJ2-4; the D is unclear. This CDR3 has 15 amino acids. Germline V gene data show CDR1 as SGHNT and CDR2 as YYREEE (reference sequence). Trimming removed 1 base at V and 0 bases at J, with 8 bases between. In DNA, the CDR3 is TGTGCCAGCAGCTTGTGGGCAGGAGCCAAAAACATTCAGTACTTC. Its protein is CASSLWAGAKNIQYF.

This chain links TRBV11-1 with TRBJ2-5; 7 nucleotides match TRBD2. The CDR3 has 13 amino acids. Germline assignment: CDR1 SGHAT and CDR2 FQDESV (reference sequence). The junction had 7 bases not matched to a gene; V was cut back by 5 bases and J by 7 bases. The CDR3 nucleotides read TGTGCCAGCAGCGAAGGGACTAAAGGGACCCAGTACTTC. This gives the protein CASSEGTKGTQYF.

The genes are TRBV27 and TRBJ1-5; possible D gene TRBD1, 5 bases. The V gene lost 5 bases and the J gene lost 3 bases, with 17 bases spanning the gap. The CDR3 consists of 16 residues. Germline lookup yields CDR1 MNHEY and CDR2 SMNVEV (reference sequence). The CDR3, as DNA: TGTGCCAGCAGTCCCAAGGGCGGGGCGTACAATCAGCCCCAGCATTTT. Translation gives CASSPKGGAYNQPQHF.

V and J are TRBV2 and TRBJ2-1, with 7 bases lining up with TRBD2. Germline V lookup: CDR1 SNHLY, CDR2 FYNNEI. The CDR3 is 15 residues long. V shed 0 bases, J shed 5 bases, and the junction held 4 bases outside the gene matches. The DNA of the CDR3 is TGTGCCAGCAGTGAAGCAAGCGGGAAGAACAATGAGCAGTTCTTC. As protein: CASSEASGKNNEQFF.

The V and J genes are TRBV7-6 and TRBJ2-7; maybe TRBD2 (6 bases). The CDR3 spans 15 residues. The germline CDR1 and CDR2 sequences are SGHVS and FNYEAQ. V lost 6 bases to trimming and J lost 3 bases, with 18 bases between them. The CDR3 spells CASSFLDSEGYEQYF. CDR3 DNA sequence: TGTGCCAGCAGTTTCCTCGATTCGGAGGGCTACGAGCAGTACTTC.

This clone was counted only a few times. The rearrangement links TRBV9 to TRBJ1-5; TRBD1 is a possible D gene (6 bases). Germline V gene sequence: CDR1 SGDLS, CDR2 YYNGEE. The CDR3 spans 15 residues. V was trimmed by 6 bases and J by 0 bases, leaving 13 bases between them. CDR3 bases: TGTGCCAGCACCGTGACAGGTGATAGCAATCAGCCCCAGCATTTT. It yields the protein CASTVTGDSNQPQHF.

This chain links TRBV30 with TRBJ2-3, with 8 bases fitting TRBD2. After removal of 0 bases from V and 4 bases from J, the junction contained 6 bases not matched to a gene. Germline assignment: CDR1 GTSNPN and CDR2 SVGIG (reference sequence). The CDR3 has 15 residues. As DNA, the CDR3 is TGTGCCTGGAGTGTATTAGCGGGGAGCCCAGATACGCAGTATTTT. As protein: CAWSVLAGSPDTQYF.

This chain links TRBV6-6 with TRBJ1-1; 7 nucleotides agree with TRBD1. With V trimmed by 6 bases and J by 0 bases, 7 bases remained unmatched. Per the germline V gene, CDR1 is MNHNY and CDR2 is SVGAGI (reference sequence). The CDR3 sequence is 15 residues long. The CDR3 here is CASRTTGLLNTEAFF. Here the CDR3 DNA reads TGTGCCAGCAGGACGACAGGGCTACTGAACACTGAAGCTTTCTTT.

J is TRBJ1-2 and V is TRBV5-4; 9 bases align to TRBD1. The CDR3 sequence is 15 residues long. The V segment lost 6 bases and the J segment 4 bases; nucleotides outside the gene matches: 10. From germline, CDR1 is SGHNT and CDR2 YYREEE (reference sequence). CDR3 nucleotide sequence: TGTGCCAGCAACCAACAGGGGGCGCGCGGCTATGGCTACACCTTC. Residues: CASNQQGARGYGYTF.

The J gene is TRBJ2-5, the V gene TRBV27; no clear D. Trimming cost V 5 bases and J 7 bases, with 8 bases left between them. CDR1 and CDR2 from the germline V gene are MNHEY and SMNVEV (reference sequence). The CDR3 loop spans 11 amino acids. CDR3 DNA sequence: TGTGCCAGCAGTGGGCTACGGACCCAGTACTTC. Translated, it gives CASSGLRTQYF.

The gene calls are TRBV28 and TRBJ1-1; D is perhaps TRBD1 (5 bases). V was pared by 8 bases and J by 0 bases, with 13 bases between. This CDR3 region has 14 residues. Germline V gives CDR1 MDHEN, CDR2 SYDVKM. CDR3 residues: CASHQGILNTEAFF. The CDR3, as DNA: TGTGCCAGCCACCAGGGAATATTGAACACTGAAGCTTTCTTT.

The rearrangement uses TRBV27 and TRBJ2-2, with D tentatively TRBD1 (5 bases). The CDR3 sequence is 15 residues long. The V gene lost 6 bases and the J gene lost 3 bases, with 14 bases spanning the gap. Germline V gene data show CDR1 as MNHEY and CDR2 as SMNVEV (reference sequence). The CDR3 is CASRGWGIDTGELFF. The CDR3 DNA reads as TGTGCCAGCAGGGGGTGGGGCATCGACACCGGGGAGCTGTTTTTT.

V is TRBV28 and J is TRBJ1-2, with a tentative D call TRBD1 (5 bases). The CDR3 totals 16 residues. V was shortened by 5 bases and J by 5 bases, with 21 bases between the two germline ends. The germline CDR1 and CDR2 sequences are MDHEN and SYDVKM. The CDR3 sequence: CASSTPAEIGGYGYTF. As DNA, the CDR3 is TGTGCCAGCAGTACCCCGGCCGAGATCGGGGGTTATGGCTACACCTTC.